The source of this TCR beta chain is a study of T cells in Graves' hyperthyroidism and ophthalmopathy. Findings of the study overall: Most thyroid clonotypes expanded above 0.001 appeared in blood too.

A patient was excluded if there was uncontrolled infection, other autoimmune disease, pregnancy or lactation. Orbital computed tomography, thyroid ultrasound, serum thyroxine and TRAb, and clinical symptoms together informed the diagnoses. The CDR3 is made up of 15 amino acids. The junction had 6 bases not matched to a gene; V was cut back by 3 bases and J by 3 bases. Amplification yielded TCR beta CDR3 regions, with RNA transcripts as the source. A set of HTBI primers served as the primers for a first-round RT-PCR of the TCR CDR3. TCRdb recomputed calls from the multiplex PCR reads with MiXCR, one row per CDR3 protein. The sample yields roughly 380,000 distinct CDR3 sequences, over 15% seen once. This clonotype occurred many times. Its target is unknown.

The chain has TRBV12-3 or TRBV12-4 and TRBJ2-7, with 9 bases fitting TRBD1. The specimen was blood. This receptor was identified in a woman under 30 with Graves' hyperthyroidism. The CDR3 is CASSLGQGGIYEQYF. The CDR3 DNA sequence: TGTGCCAGCAGTTTGGGACAGGGTGGTATCTACGAGCAGTACTTC.